The 28 T cell receptor beta chains below were found in one sample sequenced in a study of cytomegalovirus exposure and HLA in healthy donors. In the PCR, 60 Vbeta and 13 Jbeta primers were used. The data were produced by immunoSEQ multiplex PCR, yet TCRdb's version contains in-frame clones alone and is incomplete. The sample gives about 100,000 clones, about 85% of which show up once; around 2.3% is in the top ten. The specimen was PBMCs. These receptors were obtained from a man younger than 45 in good health and CMV-seronegative.

This clone has a handful of counts. The genes are TRBV6-1 and TRBJ1-1; possible D gene TRBD1, 6 bases. This CDR3 has 15 amino acids. Trimming pared 0 bases from V and 1 base from J, leaving 9 bases between. Looked up from germline, CDR1 is MNHNS and CDR2 is SASEGT. The CDR3: CASSEALGGNTEAFF. CDR3 in DNA: TGTGCCAGCAGTGAAGCGCTAGGGGGGAACACTGAAGCTTTCTTT.

The rearrangement uses TRBV30 and TRBJ1-1; D perhaps matches TRBD1 (5 bases). The germline CDR1 and CDR2 sequences are GTSNPN and SVGIG (reference sequence). The V end lost 2 bases, the J end lost 6 bases, and 19 bases lay between the germline ends. The CDR3 loop spans 15 amino acids. This CDR3 is CAWSRQGYRGPEAFF. DNA of the CDR3: TGTGCCTGGAGTAGGCAGGGATATCGAGGACCTGAAGCTTTCTTT.

The CDR3 DNA is TGTGCCAGTAGTATAGATCGCGGAACCCACCACGAGCAGTACTTC. This translates into CASSIDRGTHHEQYF. This chain joins TRBV19 and TRBJ2-7; D call uncertain. The CDR3 runs 15 residues. From germline, CDR1 is LNHDA and CDR2 SQIVND (reference sequence). Trimming removed 0 bases from V and 5 bases from J, with 14 bases in between.

The chain employs TRBV28 and TRBJ2-7; 7 bases align to TRBD1. V dropped 5 bases and J dropped 7; count of bases not matched to a gene: 11. The germline V gene encodes CDR1 MDHEN and CDR2 SYDVKM. The CDR3 contains 14 residues. CDR3 sequence: CASSEGGAYLEQYF. The DNA of the CDR3 is TGTGCCAGCAGTGAAGGGGGCGCTTATTTAGAGCAGTACTTC. Using reference TRBV28 and TRBJ2-7 for the parts outside the CDR3, the full variable domain is DVKVTQSSRYLVKRTGEKVFLECVQDMDHENMFWYRQDPGLGLRLIYFSYDVKMKEKGDIPEGYSVSREKKERFSLILESASTNQTSMYLCASSEGGAYLEQYFGPGTRLTVT.

The chain combines TRBV5-1 with TRBJ1-5; 11 bases align to TRBD1. Germline CDR1 is SGHRS and CDR2 is YFSETQ. The CDR3 spans 15 residues. V lost 3 bases and J lost 4; bases outside the gene matches: 3. The chain's CDR3 is CASSSGTGGNQPQHF. The CDR3 bases are TGCGCCAGCAGCTCCGGGACAGGGGGTAATCAGCCCCAGCATTTT.

This clone occurred once. This chain links TRBV4-2 with TRBJ2-1, with 13 bases lining up with TRBD2. The germline CDR1 and CDR2 sequences are LGHNA and YNFKEQ. The CDR3 covers 16 residues. With V trimmed by 0 bases and J by 9 bases, 5 bases remained unmatched. CDR3 sequence reads: CASSQDLLAGGVEQFF. CDR3 bases: TGTGCCAGCAGCCAAGATCTACTAGCGGGAGGGGTTGAGCAGTTCTTC.

This sequence joins TRBV27 and TRBJ1-6, with a weak D call TRBD1 (5 bases). This CDR3 comprises 14 residues. Germline CDR1 and CDR2: MNHEY and SMNVEV (reference sequence). Trimming took off 3 bases at V and 6 bases at J, with 9 bases between the two ends. CDR3 nucleotide sequence: TGTGCCAGCAGTTTTCAGGGCGGTAATTCACCCCTCCACTTT. It yields the protein CASSFQGGNSPLHF.

As for this clone: This may arise from a read error, as a much more abundant clone is one base away. The chain links TRBV28 to TRBJ2-3, with TRBD2 as a possible D gene (6 bases). CDR3 length: 14 amino acids. V lost 5 bases and J lost 1, with 10 bases in between. The germline gives CDR1 MDHEN, CDR2 SYDVKM. CDR3 coding DNA: TGTGCCAGCAGTGTAGCGGTGGGCACAGATACGCAGTATTTT. Translating gives CASSVAVGTDTQYF.

This clone was picked up one time. The genes are TRBV13 and TRBJ1-2; no reliable D call. V shed 0 bases and J shed 4 bases, with 9 bases lying between them. In germline, CDR1 is PRHDT, CDR2 FYEKMQ (reference sequence). This CDR3 is built from 14 residues. The DNA of the CDR3 is TGTGCCAGCAGCTTAGGCAGGAACATCTATGGCTACACCTTC. Its protein product is CASSLGRNIYGYTF.

The genes are TRBV5-4 and TRBJ1-2; TRBD1 matches 11 bases. This CDR3 comprises 14 residues. In germline, CDR1 is SGHNT, CDR2 YYREEE (reference sequence). Germline trimming cut 6 bases from V and 6 bases from J; bases unmatched to any gene: 7. CDR3 region: CASTSGQGENGYTF. DNA for the CDR3: TGTGCCAGCACCTCGGGACAGGGGGAAAATGGCTACACCTTC.

The V and J genes are TRBV4-1 and TRBJ2-7, with D tentatively TRBD1 (6 bases). The CDR3 length is 12 residues. Between the trimmed V and J ends, which lost 10 bases and 2 bases, there was a span of 12 bases. Germline loops: CDR1 MGHRA, CDR2 YSYEKL. CDR3 residues: CATPQGTYEQYF. The CDR3, as DNA: TGCGCCACCCCCCAGGGGACCTACGAGCAGTACTTC.

CDR3 in amino acids: CATLSLLAGGFSYEQYF. The DNA of the CDR3 is TGTGCCACCCTATCTCTACTAGCGGGGGGCTTCTCCTACGAGCAGTACTTC. The chain carries TRBV2 and TRBJ2-7; TRBD2 agrees at 12 bases. The CDR3 has 17 amino acids. From germline, CDR1 is SNHLY and CDR2 FYNNEI. The junction had 13 bases not matched to a gene; V was cut back by 10 bases and J by 0 bases.

This clone appeared once. The chain has TRBV10-1 and TRBJ2-1; D may be TRBD1 (6 bases). Germline-derived CDR1 and CDR2 are WNHNN and SYGVQD (reference sequence). There are 15 residues in the CDR3. The V and J ends lost 0 bases and 5 bases respectively, with 11 bases between them. This CDR3 reads CASSESQGLDNEQFF. The CDR3 DNA reads as TGCGCCAGCAGTGAGTCGCAGGGGCTGGACAATGAGCAGTTCTTC.

In its sample, this clone was seen a few times. The gene calls are TRBV4-1 and TRBJ2-7; the D gene is possibly TRBD2 (5 bases). This CDR3 contains 16 residues. Deletions cut 0 bases from V and 0 bases from J, with 12 bases between. Germline V gene data show CDR1 as MGHRA and CDR2 as YSYEKL. The CDR3 region has the DNA TGCGCCAGCAGCCAAGAGGGCGGGCCTAGCTCCTACGAGCAGTACTTC. This encodes CASSQEGGPSSYEQYF.

The chain uses TRBV14 and TRBJ2-7, with D tentatively TRBD2 (6 bases). Germline V gene lookup returns CDR1 SGHDN and CDR2 FVKESK. V shed 4 bases and J shed 6 bases, with 16 bases lying between them. This CDR3 spans 14 amino acids. The CDR3 nucleotides read TGTGCCAGCAGCCCCGGAGGGCTGGCACCCGAGCAGTACTTC. This sequence encodes CASSPGGLAPEQYF.

The chain uses TRBV28 and TRBJ2-2, with 9 bases fitting TRBD2. Germline V gives CDR1 MDHEN, CDR2 SYDVKM. V trimming: 5 bases; J trimming: 6 bases; junction bases outside the gene matches: 7. The CDR3 totals 15 residues. CDR3 loop: CASSTDSGSPGELFF. Here the CDR3 DNA reads TGTGCCAGCAGTACGGATAGCGGGAGTCCCGGGGAGCTGTTTTTT. The full variable domain, in which reference TRBV28 and TRBJ2-2 provide the parts outside the CDR3, is DVKVTQSSRYLVKRTGEKVFLECVQDMDHENMFWYRQDPGLGLRLIYFSYDVKMKEKGDIPEGYSVSREKKERFSLILESASTNQTSMYLCASSTDSGSPGELFFGEGSRLTVL.

The J gene is TRBJ2-3, the V gene TRBV19, with D possibly being TRBD1 (5 bases). Germline lookup yields CDR1 LNHDA and CDR2 SQIVND (reference sequence). This CDR3 region has 12 residues. V lost 3 bases, J lost 6 bases, and 7 bases lay in between. CDR3 sequence reads: CASSMPGDTQYF. The DNA of the CDR3 is TGTGCCAGTAGTATGCCAGGGGATACGCAGTATTTT.

The rearrangement uses TRBV14 and TRBJ2-7; 7 nucleotides align to TRBD1. Germline CDR1 reads SGHDN; CDR2 reads FVKESK. With V trimmed by 5 bases and J by 0 bases, 1 base remained unmatched. The CDR3 totals 13 residues. In DNA, the CDR3 is TGTGCCAGCAGCGGGACAGCCTCCTACGAGCAGTACTTC. It encodes CASSGTASYEQYF.

The chain combines TRBV5-1 with TRBJ1-3; no clear D. The CDR3 covers 14 residues. V was clipped by 5 bases and J by 0 bases, with 9 bases between them. Germline values: CDR1 SGHRS, CDR2 YFSETQ. CDR3 sequence (DNA): TGCGCCAGCAGATCAGTGGTCTCTGGAAACACCATATATTTT. The encoded protein is CASRSVVSGNTIYF.

V usage is TRBV5-1 and J usage is TRBJ1-1; D gene unclear. V was cut by 7 bases and J by 1 base, with 8 bases left in between. Germline CDR1 is SGHRS and CDR2 is YFSETQ. CDR3 length: 12 amino acids. This CDR3 reads CASSPGNTEAFF. Here the CDR3 DNA reads TGCGCCAGCTCCCCAGGGAACACTGAAGCTTTCTTT.

The genes are TRBV5-1 and TRBJ2-1; D may be TRBD2 (6 bases). CDR1 is SGHRS, CDR2 YFSETQ, per germline. The CDR3 loop spans 13 amino acids. The V gene lost 3 bases and the J gene lost 7 bases, with 11 bases spanning the gap. CDR3 sequence reads: CASSWGVGNEQFF. CDR3 bases: TGCGCCAGCAGCTGGGGGGTGGGTAATGAGCAGTTCTTC.

Concerning this clone itself: The identical CDR3 is also encoded by other nucleotide sequences in the sample. The chain combines TRBV5-1 with TRBJ2-5; 9 nucleotides agree with TRBD2. The CDR3 length is 14 residues. Germline assignment: CDR1 SGHRS and CDR2 YFSETQ. With 6 bases clipped from V and 2 bases from J, the junction kept 5 bases outside the gene matches. The CDR3 bases are TGCGCCAGCAAGACTAGCGGAGTTCAAGAGACCCAGTACTTC. Translated: CASKTSGVQETQYF.

This clone has a single count. CDR3 in amino acids: CASSPVVAGVYEQYF. Written as DNA, the CDR3 is TGTGCCAGCAGCCCGGTGGTAGCGGGAGTGTACGAGCAGTACTTC. This rearrangement joins TRBV6-5 to TRBJ2-7; 9 nucleotides match TRBD2. Losses at the gene ends were 6 bases for V and 4 bases for J; bases not matched to a gene: 10. The CDR3 extends over 15 amino acids. Per the germline V gene, CDR1 is MNHEY and CDR2 is SVGAGI.

The chain combines TRBV6-1 with TRBJ1-2; D ambiguous. The germline gives CDR1 MNHNS, CDR2 SASEGT. The CDR3 contains 15 residues. Trimming shortened V by 6 bases and J by 3 bases, and 17 bases separated the two germline ends. This CDR3 reads CASSVAGLGDYGYTF. CDR3 coding DNA: TGTGCCAGCAGCGTCGCGGGCCTGGGAGACTATGGCTACACCTTC.

The chain recombines TRBV27 with TRBJ2-6; D remains ambiguous. The CDR3 contains 20 residues. In germline, CDR1 is MNHEY, CDR2 SMNVEV (reference sequence). V gave up 2 bases and J gave up 0 bases, with 20 bases separating them. The CDR3 region is CASSLRSAGGWVSGANVLTF. The DNA of the CDR3 is TGTGCCAGCAGTTTACGGTCAGCCGGCGGTTGGGTCTCTGGGGCCAACGTCCTGACTTTC.

With regard to this clone: Additional DNA sequences in this sample encode the identical CDR3. The rearrangement uses TRBV18 and TRBJ1-1, with a weak D call TRBD1 (6 bases). V lost 3 bases and J 6 bases, leaving 8 bases between the germline ends. This CDR3 region has 12 residues. The V gene's germline CDR1 is KGHSH and CDR2 LQKENI. CDR3 sequence reads: CASSPDSPEAFF. In DNA, the CDR3 is TGTGCCAGCTCACCGGACAGCCCTGAAGCTTTCTTT.

The chain couples TRBV10-3 to TRBJ1-5, with TRBD1 matching over 9 bases. The germline V gene encodes CDR1 ENHRY and CDR2 SYGVKD. J lost 7 bases, V lost 0 bases, and 4 bases had no gene match. The CDR3 runs 15 residues. The CDR3 protein is CAISESGTGWQPQHF. Written as DNA, the CDR3 is TGTGCCATCAGTGAGTCTGGGACAGGGTGGCAGCCCCAGCATTTT.

This clone has only a few counts. This chain links TRBV28 with TRBJ2-7; D perhaps matches TRBD2 (6 bases). CDR1 MDHEN and CDR2 SYDVKM come from the germline V gene. The V gene lost 4 bases and the J gene lost 1 base, with 11 bases spanning the gap. This CDR3 region has 14 residues. CDR3 DNA sequence: TGTGCCAGCAGTTGGAGGGGCCAGTCCTACGAGCAGTACTTC. It is translated as CASSWRGQSYEQYF.